This entry describes one T cell receptor beta chain. What it binds is not known. Profiled with immunoSEQ multiplex PCR; TCRdb holds only in-frame clones, not every one. The sample records 45,000 to 60,000 clones, just under 80% being singletons. The entry originates in a study of memory CD4+ T cells and cytomegalovirus serostatus. Study conclusions and caveats: CD4+ memory repertoires contained 67 of 164 reported CMV TCRbeta sequences.

The sort gate was single viable CD3+CD4+CD8-CD45RO+ cells for memory CD4+ T cells. After thawing, CD4+ T cells were positively selected. The sequencing input was memory CD4+ T cells from blood. The sequence was obtained from an adult in good health and CMV-seronegative.

In DNA, the CDR3 is TGTGCCAGCAGTGACATGGTGGGGGAGACCCAGTACTTC. It codes for CASSDMVGETQYF. The chain combines TRBV25-1 with TRBJ2-5; D is undetermined. V was cut by 3 bases and J by 5 bases, with 10 bases left in between. Per the germline V gene, CDR1 is MGHDK and CDR2 is SYGVNS. The CDR3 is 13 amino acids.